This T cell receptor beta chain was identified during a study of T cells after posttransplantation cyclophosphamide. Study findings and constraints: TRB overlap between skin or GI tissue T cells and blood was limited. TRB clonality was highly associated with recipient CMV seropositivity and reactivation. Donor-recipient repertoire similarity was low at 1-2 months, rising over year one.

Sequencing was performed with immunoSEQ multiplex PCR; in TCRdb, only in-frame clones are kept and a portion is missing. The data hold more than 50,000 clones, with approximately 86% observed a single time. The CDR3 is made up of 11 amino acids. Germline lookup yields CDR1 LNHDA and CDR2 SQIVND (reference sequence). Trimming left V 2 bases short and J 8 bases short, with 6 bases between. Turning to this clone: Antigen unknown.

The chain has TRBV19 and TRBJ1-2, with D possibly matching TRBD1 (5 bases). The TCR sequence derives from a man under 40 with a blood cancer, CMV-positive, and with a related stem cell donor. Material for sequencing was PBMCs. CDR3 bases: TGTGCCAGTAGTATAAACAGGGGCTACACCTTC. Amino acids: CASSINRGYTF. Variable domain in full (rest from reference TRBV19 and TRBJ1-2): DGGITQSPKYLFRKEGQNVTLSCEQNLNHDAMYWYRQDPGQGLRLIYYSQIVNDFQKGDIAEGYSVSREKKESFPLTVTSAQKNPTAFYLCASSINRGYTFGSGTRLTVV.